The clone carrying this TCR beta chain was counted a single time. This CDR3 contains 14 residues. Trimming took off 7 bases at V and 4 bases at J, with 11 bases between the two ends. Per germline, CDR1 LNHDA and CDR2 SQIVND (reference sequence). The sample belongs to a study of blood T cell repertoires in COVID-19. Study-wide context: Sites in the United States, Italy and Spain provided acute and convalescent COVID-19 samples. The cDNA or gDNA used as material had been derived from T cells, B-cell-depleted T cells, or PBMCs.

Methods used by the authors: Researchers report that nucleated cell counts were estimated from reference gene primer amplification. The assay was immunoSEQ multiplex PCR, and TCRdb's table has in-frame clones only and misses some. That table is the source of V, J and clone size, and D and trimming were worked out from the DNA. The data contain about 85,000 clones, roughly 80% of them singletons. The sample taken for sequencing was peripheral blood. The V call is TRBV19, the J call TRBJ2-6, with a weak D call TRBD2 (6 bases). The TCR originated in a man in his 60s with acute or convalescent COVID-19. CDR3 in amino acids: CASNGGFGANVLTF. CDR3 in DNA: TGTGCCAGTAACGGGGGATTCGGGGCCAACGTCCTGACTTTC.